Reported below is one T cell receptor beta chain. This record belongs to a study of cytomegalovirus exposure and HLA in healthy donors. The table came from immunoSEQ multiplex PCR; TCRdb's copy has only in-frame clones and leaves some out. The sample lists around 150,000 clones, around 92% seen once, with 4% to 5% in the top ten. The germline gives CDR1 LNHDA, CDR2 SQIVND (reference sequence). V was shortened by 7 bases and J by 4 bases, with 13 bases between the two germline ends. CDR3 size: 14 residues. V and J are TRBV19 and TRBJ1-4; D gene unclear. The sequenced material came from PBMCs. The sequence was collected from a man younger than 35 in good health and CMV-seropositive. CDR3 coding DNA: TGTGCCAGTACCCTAGAGGGATTTAATGAAAAACTGTTTTTT. Translating gives CASTLEGFNEKLFF.